A selection of T cell receptor beta chains follows, all from one sample in a study of T cells in Graves' hyperthyroidism and ophthalmopathy. TCRdb itself ran the multiplex PCR reads through MiXCR, one entry per CDR3 protein. The sample lists around 250,000 distinct CDR3 sequences, roughly 15% occurring once. Sequenced material: blood. The receptors here all came from a woman between 18 and 29 years old with Graves' ophthalmopathy. CDR3s include the opening cysteine and the closing phenylalanine or tryptophan. The order of the fields is CDR3 length, V gene, clone size, D gene, J gene, CDR3 protein, CDR3 DNA. D genes are given only for firm matches. Size is omitted from some rows. Given values are once, few, many or a class for expanded clones.

cdr3_length: 16
v_call: TRBV10-2
clone_size: NA
d_call: TRBD2
j_call: TRBJ2-3
cdr3_aa: CASSESLAGGPDTQYF
cdr3_nt: TGCGCCAGCAGTGAGAGCCTAGCGGGGGGGCCCGATACGCAGTATTTT

cdr3_length: 16
v_call: TRBV27
clone_size: many
d_call: TRBD1
j_call: TRBJ2-5
cdr3_aa: CASSLRPAGGGETQYF
cdr3_nt: TGTGCCAGCAGTTTACGCCCCGCAGGGGGCGGGGAGACCCAGTACTTC

cdr3_length: 12
v_call: TRBV20-1
clone_size: many
d_call: NA
j_call: TRBJ1-2
cdr3_aa: CSVGGDNYGYTF
cdr3_nt: TGCAGTGTCGGGGGGGATAACTATGGCTACACCTTC

cdr3_length: 15
v_call: TRBV7-9
clone_size: many
d_call: NA
j_call: TRBJ2-7
cdr3_aa: CASSLAVGSAYEQYF
cdr3_nt: TGTGCCAGCAGCTTAGCCGTAGGTAGCGCCTACGAGCAGTACTTC

cdr3_length: 15
v_call: TRBV20-1
clone_size: many
d_call: TRBD1
j_call: TRBJ1-2
cdr3_aa: CSATDREVRRYGYTF
cdr3_nt: TGCAGTGCTACAGACAGGGAGGTTCGGAGGTATGGCTACACCTTC

cdr3_length: 16
v_call: TRBV5-1
clone_size: many
d_call: TRBD1
j_call: TRBJ1-4
cdr3_aa: CASSTGQGATNEKLFF
cdr3_nt: TGCGCCAGCAGCACCGGACAGGGGGCTACTAATGAAAAACTGTTTTTT

cdr3_length: 13
v_call: TRBV20-1
clone_size: many
d_call: NA
j_call: TRBJ2-3
cdr3_aa: CSAQQSSTDTQYF
cdr3_nt: TGCAGTGCGCAACAGTCTAGCACAGATACGCAGTATTTT

cdr3_length: 15
v_call: TRBV20-1
clone_size: NA
d_call: TRBD1
j_call: TRBJ1-5
cdr3_aa: CSARGDSVSNQPQHF
cdr3_nt: TGCAGTGCTAGAGGGGACAGTGTTAGCAATCAGCCCCAGCATTTT

cdr3_length: 12
v_call: TRBV11-2
clone_size: many
d_call: NA
j_call: TRBJ2-1
cdr3_aa: CASSPPGLEQFF
cdr3_nt: TGTGCCAGCAGTCCCCCGGGCCTCGAGCAGTTCTTC

cdr3_length: 16
v_call: TRBV19
clone_size: NA
d_call: TRBD2
j_call: TRBJ2-1
cdr3_aa: CASSPLAGGLDNEQFF
cdr3_nt: TGTGCCAGTAGTCCCCTGGCGGGGGGCCTCGACAATGAGCAGTTCTTC

cdr3_length: 17
v_call: TRBV7-8
clone_size: few
d_call: NA
j_call: TRBJ2-2
cdr3_aa: CASSLLRGGGGTGELFF
cdr3_nt: TGTGCCAGCAGCTTACTAAGGGGAGGGGGAGGCACCGGGGAGCTGTTTTTT

cdr3_length: 15
v_call: TRBV30
clone_size: many
d_call: TRBD2
j_call: TRBJ2-3
cdr3_aa: CAWEGGLVGTDTQYF
cdr3_nt: TGTGCCTGGGAGGGGGGACTAGTGGGCACAGATACGCAGTATTTT

cdr3_length: 14
v_call: TRBV2
clone_size: few
d_call: NA
j_call: TRBJ1-3
cdr3_aa: CASSVRASGNTICF
cdr3_nt: TGTGCCAGCAGTGTGCGGGCTTCTGGAAACACCATATGTTTT

cdr3_length: 21
v_call: TRBV2
clone_size: many
d_call: TRBD2
j_call: TRBJ2-1
cdr3_aa: CASSPGGATSGSPSSYNEQFF
cdr3_nt: TGTGCCAGCAGCCCAGGAGGGGCCACTAGCGGGAGCCCGAGCTCCTACAATGAGCAGTTCTTC

cdr3_length: 14
v_call: TRBV7-8
clone_size: many
d_call: NA
j_call: TRBJ1-5
cdr3_aa: CASSLWERNQPQHF
cdr3_nt: TGTGCCAGCAGCTTATGGGAGCGCAATCAGCCCCAGCATTTT

cdr3_length: 13
v_call: TRBV5-8
clone_size: many
d_call: NA
j_call: TRBJ1-1
cdr3_aa: CASSRAGNTEAFF
cdr3_nt: TGTGCCAGCAGCCGCGCGGGGAACACTGAAGCTTTCTTT

cdr3_length: 13
v_call: TRBV19
clone_size: NA
d_call: NA
j_call: TRBJ2-2
cdr3_aa: CASTGFGSGELFF
cdr3_nt: TGTGCCAGCACAGGTTTTGGGTCCGGGGAGCTGTTTTTT

cdr3_length: 12
v_call: TRBV7-3
clone_size: many
d_call: NA
j_call: TRBJ2-3
cdr3_aa: CASSSGADTQYF
cdr3_nt: TGTGCCAGCAGCTCTGGCGCAGATACGCAGTATTTT

cdr3_length: 14
v_call: TRBV20-1
clone_size: many
d_call: NA
j_call: TRBJ2-3
cdr3_aa: CSARRSTSTDTQYF
cdr3_nt: TGCAGTGCTAGACGTTCGACTAGCACAGATACGCAGTATTTT

cdr3_length: 15
v_call: TRBV15
clone_size: many
d_call: TRBD2
j_call: TRBJ2-1
cdr3_aa: CATSRAGGSYNEQFF
cdr3_nt: TGTGCCACCAGCAGAGCGGGGGGCTCCTACAATGAGCAGTTCTTC

cdr3_length: 15
v_call: TRBV7-2
clone_size: many
d_call: NA
j_call: TRBJ2-3
cdr3_aa: CASSLWVAGTDTQYF
cdr3_nt: TGTGCCAGCAGCTTATGGGTAGCGGGCACAGATACGCAGTATTTT

cdr3_length: 14
v_call: TRBV20-1
clone_size: many
d_call: NA
j_call: TRBJ1-1
cdr3_aa: CSARDPDIYTEAFF
cdr3_nt: TGCAGTGCTAGAGACCCAGACATCTACACTGAAGCTTTCTTT

cdr3_length: 15
v_call: TRBV6-1
clone_size: many
d_call: NA
j_call: TRBJ2-5
cdr3_aa: CASSYGGFGKETQYF
cdr3_nt: TGTGCCAGCAGTTACGGGGGATTTGGTAAAGAGACCCAGTACTTC

cdr3_length: 18
v_call: TRBV12-5
clone_size: many
d_call: TRBD2
j_call: TRBJ2-2
cdr3_aa: CASGLCLAGGTNTGELFF
cdr3_nt: TGTGCTAGTGGTTTGTGCCTAGCGGGAGGGACGAACACCGGGGAGCTGTTTTTT

cdr3_length: 16
v_call: TRBV12-3/TRBV12-4
clone_size: many
d_call: TRBD2
j_call: TRBJ2-7
cdr3_aa: CASRKGPTGTSGEQYF
cdr3_nt: TGTGCCAGCAGAAAGGGGCCAACCGGGACTAGCGGCGAGCAGTACTTC

cdr3_length: 14
v_call: TRBV28
clone_size: many
d_call: TRBD1
j_call: TRBJ1-4
cdr3_aa: CASSLGGGGEKLFF
cdr3_nt: TGTGCCAGCAGTTTGGGAGGGGGCGGCGAAAAACTGTTTTTT

cdr3_length: 15
v_call: TRBV29-1
clone_size: many
d_call: NA
j_call: TRBJ2-3
cdr3_aa: CSVEAERLLRDTQYF
cdr3_nt: TGCAGCGTTGAGGCGGAGAGACTCCTACGAGATACGCAGTATTTT

cdr3_length: 16
v_call: TRBV29-1
clone_size: NA
d_call: TRBD2
j_call: TRBJ2-1
cdr3_aa: CSVCLIGTSASNEQFF
cdr3_nt: TGCAGCGTCTGTTTGATCGGGACTAGCGCCTCCAATGAGCAGTTCTTC

cdr3_length: 15
v_call: TRBV11-2
clone_size: many
d_call: NA
j_call: TRBJ2-5
cdr3_aa: CASSFLPAVQETQYF
cdr3_nt: TGTGCCAGCAGCTTCTTACCAGCGGTCCAAGAGACCCAGTACTTC

cdr3_length: 17
v_call: TRBV20-1
clone_size: many
d_call: TRBD2
j_call: TRBJ2-1
cdr3_aa: CSASSGTSGRSYNEQFF
cdr3_nt: TGCAGTGCTAGTTCCGGGACTAGCGGGAGGTCCTACAATGAGCAGTTCTTC

cdr3_length: 14
v_call: TRBV28
clone_size: many
d_call: NA
j_call: TRBJ1-1
cdr3_aa: CASSLGGGRTEAFF
cdr3_nt: TGTGCCAGCAGTTTAGGGGGGGGCCGGACTGAAGCTTTCTTT

cdr3_length: 14
v_call: TRBV14
clone_size: NA
d_call: TRBD1
j_call: TRBJ2-7
cdr3_aa: CATSSGTVSYEQYF
cdr3_nt: TGTGCCACCAGCTCCGGGACAGTCTCCTACGAGCAGTACTTC

cdr3_length: 13
v_call: TRBV12-3/TRBV12-4
clone_size: many
d_call: NA
j_call: TRBJ1-5
cdr3_aa: CASSFREEQPQHF
cdr3_nt: TGTGCCAGCAGTTTCAGGGAGGAACAGCCCCAGCATTTT

cdr3_length: 14
v_call: TRBV20-1
clone_size: many
d_call: NA
j_call: TRBJ1-1
cdr3_aa: CSARGGARVTEAFF
cdr3_nt: TGCAGTGCTCGCGGAGGGGCCAGGGTCACTGAAGCTTTCTTT

cdr3_length: 14
v_call: TRBV27
clone_size: many
d_call: TRBD1
j_call: TRBJ1-2
cdr3_aa: CASRLMPGGDGYTF
cdr3_nt: TGTGCCAGCAGGTTAATGCCAGGGGGTGATGGCTACACCTTC

cdr3_length: 15
v_call: TRBV6-1
clone_size: many
d_call: TRBD2
j_call: TRBJ2-7
cdr3_aa: CASRTGGSGFYEQYF
cdr3_nt: TGTGCCAGCAGAACGGGGGGGAGCGGGTTCTACGAGCAGTACTTC

cdr3_length: 19
v_call: TRBV6-6
clone_size: many
d_call: NA
j_call: TRBJ1-1
cdr3_aa: CASSYLPRAVADTTPEAFF
cdr3_nt: TGTGCCAGCAGTTACCTTCCTAGGGCCGTGGCGGATACGACCCCTGAAGCTTTCTTT

cdr3_length: 14
v_call: TRBV6-1
clone_size: many
d_call: TRBD1
j_call: TRBJ1-4
cdr3_aa: CASSWDRGYEKLFF
cdr3_nt: TGTGCCAGCAGTTGGGACAGGGGATACGAAAAACTGTTTTTT

cdr3_length: 11
v_call: TRBV5-1
clone_size: once
d_call: NA
j_call: TRBJ1-1
cdr3_aa: CASSWGPEAFF
cdr3_nt: TGCGCCAGCAGCTGGGGCCCTGAAGCTTTCTTT

cdr3_length: 15
v_call: TRBV20-1
clone_size: NA
d_call: TRBD2
j_call: TRBJ2-1
cdr3_aa: CSANIEGLAGAQQFF
cdr3_nt: TGCAGTGCTAACATTGAGGGACTAGCGGGGGCCCAGCAGTTCTTC

cdr3_length: 15
v_call: TRBV27
clone_size: many
d_call: NA
j_call: TRBJ1-1
cdr3_aa: CASSLYPTLNTEAFF
cdr3_nt: TGTGCCAGCAGTTTATATCCGACACTGAACACTGAAGCTTTCTTT